The TCR beta chain under discussion was sequenced for a study of OX40 agonist ivuxolimab in advanced cancers. Study background: Dose-escalation patients were diagnosed with hepatocellular carcinoma, melanoma, renal cell cancer or head and neck cancer.

As for this clone: No antigen is known for it. This sample also contains other DNA sequences that code for the same CDR3.

The CDR3 extends over 12 amino acids. V was cut by 6 bases and J by 4 bases, with 7 bases left in between. The V gene's germline CDR1 is LNHDA and CDR2 SQIVND (reference sequence). Measured with immunoSEQ multiplex PCR; TCRdb has only the in-frame clones, and not every one. The sample has 70,000 or so clones; 85% are singletons. Study-wide results and limits: More expanded clones were found, on average, in CD8+ than in CD4+ T cells.

This receptor was obtained from an adult with an advanced solid tumor such as melanoma, head and neck, liver or kidney cancer. The source material was CD4+ or CD8+ T cells sorted from blood, sampled in a trial of the OX40 agonist ivuxolimab. The chain combines TRBV19 with TRBJ1-5; TRBD1 is a possible D gene (6 bases). The chain's CDR3 is CASRDSNQPQHF. The CDR3 nucleotides read TGTGCCAGTAGGGACAGTAATCAGCCCCAGCATTTT.